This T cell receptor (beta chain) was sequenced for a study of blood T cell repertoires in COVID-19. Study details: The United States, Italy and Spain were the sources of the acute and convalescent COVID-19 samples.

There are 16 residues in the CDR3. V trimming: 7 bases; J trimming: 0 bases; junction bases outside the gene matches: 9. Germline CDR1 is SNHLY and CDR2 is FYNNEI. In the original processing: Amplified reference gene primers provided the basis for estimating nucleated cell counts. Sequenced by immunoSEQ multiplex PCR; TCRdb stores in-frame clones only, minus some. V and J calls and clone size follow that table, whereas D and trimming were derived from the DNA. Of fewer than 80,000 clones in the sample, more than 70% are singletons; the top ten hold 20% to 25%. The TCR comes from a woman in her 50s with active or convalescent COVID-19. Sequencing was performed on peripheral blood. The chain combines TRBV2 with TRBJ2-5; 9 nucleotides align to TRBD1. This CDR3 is CASTRWDREHQETQYF. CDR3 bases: TGTGCCAGCACCCGGTGGGACAGGGAACACCAAGAGACCCAGTACTTC.